What follows are 20 T cell receptor beta chains derived from one specimen sequenced in a study of CD8+CD57+ T cells in acquired aplastic anemia (dated by TCRdb to the late 2010s). Expansion of CD8+CD57+ cells had been shown by flow cytometry in the patients chosen for sequencing. The sample was run on an Illumina HiSeq 2000. Genomic DNA was used as template for profiling of TCR beta VDJ combinations and CDR3 sequences. Using fastp at Q25 and MiXCR, TCRdb reprocessed the public reads and kept productive beta chains. Each record represents a unique CDR3 protein, reported with the most common genes and DNA among its rows. Present in this sample are around 430,000 distinct CDR3 sequences, more than 25% of which were seen just once. Approximately 0.82% of the sample lies in the top ten. The sequencing input was sorted CD4+, CD8+, or CD8+CD57+ T cells (not recorded which) from PBMCs. The origin of the receptors is a human donor with aplastic anemia.

The genes are TRBV20-1 and TRBJ2-7; no definite D call. Per the germline V gene, CDR1 is DFQATT and CDR2 is SNEGSKA (reference sequence). The CDR3 is 12 residues long. V was clipped by 5 bases and J by 3 bases, with 11 bases between them. The DNA for the CDR3 is TGCAGTGCTTTAGTAATACTCTACGAGCAGTACTTC. It specifies CSALVILYEQYF.

This clonotype showed up many times. The chain joins TRBV7-9 to TRBJ1-4; D is unresolved. CDR3 length: 13 residues. V was cut by 0 bases and J by 6 bases, with 5 bases left in between. The V gene's germline CDR1 is SEHNR and CDR2 FQNEAQ (reference sequence). The CDR3: CASSLAGYEKLFF. CDR3 coding DNA: TGTGCCAGCAGCTTAGCGGGTTATGAAAAACTGTTTTTT.

This clonotype was picked up a small number of times. The chain joins TRBV2 to TRBJ1-1; D may be TRBD1 (6 bases). V shed 3 bases and J shed 4 bases, with 12 bases lying between them. This CDR3 is built from 14 residues. Germline V gives CDR1 SNHLY, CDR2 FYNNEI. CDR3 nucleotide sequence: TGTGCCAGCAGTGATAGGGGGGTTGGCACTGAAGCTTTCTTT. This translates into CASSDRGVGTEAFF.

The table lists this clonotype with many counts. The V and J genes are TRBV2 and TRBJ2-3; D call uncertain. Trimming removed 6 bases from V and 0 bases from J, with 10 bases in between. The CDR3 loop spans 14 amino acids. CDR1 and CDR2 from the germline V gene are SNHLY and FYNNEI. The CDR3 bases are TGTGCCAGCAGGGCCCGGTCTAGCACAGATACGCAGTATTTT. It encodes CASRARSSTDTQYF. Complete variable domain (other parts from reference TRBV2 and TRBJ2-3): EPEVTQTPSHQVTQMGQEVILRCVPISNHLYFYWYRQILGQKVEFLVSFYNNEISEKSEIFDDQFSVERPDGSNFTLKIRSTKLEDSAMYFCASRARSSTDTQYFGPGTRLTVL.

In this sample, this clonotype turned up many times. V is TRBV7-2 and J is TRBJ1-1; unclear D gene. The ends were cut back, 11 bases at V and 1 base at J, with 11 bases in the middle. CDR1 and CDR2 from the germline V gene are SGHTA and FQGNSA. This CDR3 region has 12 residues. The CDR3 sequence is CAALGWNTEAFF. The DNA for the CDR3 is TGTGCCGCCCTGGGCTGGAACACTGAAGCTTTCTTT.

This chain joins TRBV29-1 and TRBJ1-1; tentative D call: TRBD1 (5 bases). Germline values: CDR1 SQVTM, CDR2 ANQGSEA. This CDR3 has 13 residues. Trimming pared 5 bases from V and 2 bases from J, leaving 12 bases between. This CDR3 reads CSVSRGGNTEAFF. As DNA, the CDR3 is TGCAGCGTTTCCCGGGGGGGTAACACTGAAGCTTTCTTT.

V is TRBV24-1 and J is TRBJ2-3; 9 bases line up with TRBD1. The CDR3 is made up of 15 amino acids. The V gene end was trimmed by 3 bases and the J gene end by 1 base; junction bases not matched to a gene: 1. CDR1 KGHDR and CDR2 SFDVKD come from the germline V gene. The CDR3 loop is CATSDRTGGTDTQYF. DNA of the CDR3: TGTGCCACCAGTGATAGGACAGGGGGCACAGATACGCAGTATTTT.

The J gene is TRBJ2-1, the V gene TRBV12-3 or TRBV12-4; the D gene is possibly TRBD2 (5 bases). The CDR3 consists of 15 residues. Trimming left V 1 base short and J 3 bases short, with 10 bases between. Here the CDR3 reads CASSLVLGSYNEQFF. For the CDR3, the DNA is TGTGCCAGCAGTTTAGTACTAGGGAGCTACAATGAGCAGTTCTTC.

The J gene is TRBJ1-1, the V gene TRBV3-1, with D possibly TRBD1 on 5 matching bases. The germline V gene encodes CDR1 LGHDT and CDR2 YNNKEL (reference sequence). Trimming took off 6 bases at V and 7 bases at J, with 21 bases between the two ends. The CDR3 extends over 15 amino acids. CDR3 in amino acids: CASSRLIWGDSEAFF. CDR3 in DNA: TGTGCCAGCAGTCGCCTTATTTGGGGGGATAGTGAAGCTTTCTTT.

This clonotype showed up many times. This clone may be a read error of a much larger clone one base away. This chain joins TRBV24-1 and TRBJ2-3; no clear D gene. The CDR3 has 14 residues. V shed 3 bases and J shed 0 bases, with 6 bases lying between them. The germline V gene encodes CDR1 KGHDR and CDR2 SFDVKD. In DNA form, the CDR3 reads TGTGCCACCAGTGATCCCTCTAGCACAGATACGCAGTATTTT. Translating it yields CATSDPSSTDTQYF.

This chain links TRBV14 with TRBJ2-2; D gene uncertain. V dropped 4 bases and J dropped 4 bases, with 7 bases sitting between them. Germline-derived CDR1 and CDR2 are SGHDN and FVKESK. There are 13 residues in the CDR3. CDR3 bases: TGTGCCAGCAGCCTCAAGTCCACCGGGGAGCTGTTTTTT. It is translated as CASSLKSTGELFF.

V is TRBV25-1 and J is TRBJ1-1, with D possibly TRBD1 on 6 matching bases. V lost 7 bases and J lost 6, with 18 bases in between. The CDR3 loop spans 14 amino acids. The germline V gene encodes CDR1 MGHDK and CDR2 SYGVNS. CDR3 nucleotide sequence: TGTGCCAGCACTCGACCCGGGGGCCCCGCTGAAGCTTTCTTT. Translated: CASTRPGGPAEAFF.

This clonotype has only a few counts. The gene calls are TRBV7-8 and TRBJ2-3, with D unresolved. The CDR3 is made up of 13 amino acids. The V and J ends lost 5 bases and 2 bases respectively, with 8 bases between them. Germline V gene data show CDR1 as SGHVS and CDR2 as FQNEAQ. CDR3 sequence (DNA): TGTGCCAGCAGCCCCTCCACCACAGATACGCAGTATTTT. Translated, it gives CASSPSTTDTQYF.

J is TRBJ1-5 and V is TRBV20-1; 11 nucleotides agree with TRBD1. The CDR3 sequence is 18 residues long. Germline V lookup: CDR1 DFQATT, CDR2 SNEGSKA (reference sequence). Losses at the gene ends were 8 bases for V and 5 bases for J; bases not matched to a gene: 20. The CDR3 region is CSLKPGTGGTLGDQPQHF. The CDR3 DNA follows: TGCAGTTTAAAACCCGGGACAGGGGGGACCCTGGGGGATCAGCCCCAGCATTTT.

Notes on this clonotype: A much bigger clone sits one base away, suggesting this may be a read error. The chain joins TRBV6-1 to TRBJ1-6; possibly TRBD1 for D (6 bases). V was shortened by 4 bases and J by 9 bases, with 13 bases between the two germline ends. Germline V CDR1 and CDR2: MNHNS, SASEGT. The CDR3 length is 14 residues. The CDR3 loop is CASSVDRRSSPLHF. The CDR3 region has the DNA TGTGCCAGCAGTGTGGACAGACGAAGTTCACCCCTCCACTTT.

For the CDR3, the DNA is TGTGCCAGCAGTGCCGCAGGGGGCGGCTACGAGCAGTACTTC. It specifies CASSAAGGGYEQYF. V and J are TRBV2 and TRBJ2-7, with 8 bases that match TRBD1. CDR1 is SNHLY and CDR2 is FYNNEI in the germline V gene. The J segment lost 3 bases and the V segment lost 4 bases, leaving 5 bases of the junction unmatched. The CDR3 has 14 residues.

This clonotype was recorded at least ten times. The chain is built from TRBV20-1 and TRBJ1-6; TRBD1 is a possible D gene (6 bases). Germline V gives CDR1 DFQATT, CDR2 SNEGSKA (reference sequence). Trimming removed 3 bases at V and 5 bases at J, with 11 bases between. This CDR3 region has 14 residues. The CDR3 here is CSASRGTDNSPLHF. The CDR3 nucleotides are TGCAGTGCTAGTAGGGGGACGGATAATTCACCCCTCCACTTT.

The chain has TRBV25-1 and TRBJ1-6, with D tentatively TRBD1 (6 bases). The CDR3 is 13 residues long. Germline V lookup: CDR1 MGHDK, CDR2 SYGVNS. Trimming cost V 6 bases and J 15 bases, with 18 bases left between them. The CDR3: CASRTGGAGNLHF. The CDR3 DNA sequence: TGTGCCAGCAGAACCGGGGGGGCAGGCAACCTCCACTTT.

This clonotype came up many times. The CDR3 protein is CASSQDPSSGQPQHF. CDR3 bases: TGCGCCAGCAGCCAAGATCCCTCGAGTGGGCAGCCCCAGCATTTT. The V and J genes are TRBV4-1 and TRBJ1-5; D remains unclear. This CDR3 contains 15 residues. The V end lost 0 bases, the J end lost 7 bases, and 13 bases lay between the germline ends. Germline V gene lookup returns CDR1 MGHRA and CDR2 YSYEKL.

The V and J genes are TRBV5-1 and TRBJ2-5; TRBD1 agrees at 7 bases. The germline V gene has CDR1 SGHRS and CDR2 YFSETQ. The CDR3 runs 17 residues. Trimming at V came to 1 base and at J to 5 bases, leaving 14 bases not matched to a gene. The CDR3 loop reads CASSLPLGQPDGETQYF. The CDR3 region has the DNA TGCGCCAGCAGCTTGCCTTTGGGACAGCCGGATGGCGAGACCCAGTACTTC.